These 30 T cell receptor beta chains came from one sample sequenced in a study of blood T cell repertoires in COVID-19. Assay used: immunoSEQ multiplex PCR; TCRdb lists only in-frame clones, some missing. The table includes some 120,000 clones, 75% to 90% detected once. Sequences were obtained from peripheral blood. These receptors were collected from a man in his 70s with active or convalescent COVID-19.

This chain links TRBV28 with TRBJ2-5; D might be TRBD2 (6 bases). Germline lookup yields CDR1 MDHEN and CDR2 SYDVKM. V was pared by 3 bases and J by 4 bases, with 9 bases between. This CDR3 region has 13 residues. This CDR3 is CASSLSGGETQYF. The CDR3 DNA follows: TGTGCCAGCAGTTTGTCCGGGGGAGAGACCCAGTACTTC.

V gene TRBV7-9 combines with J gene TRBJ2-1; TRBD2 matches 10 bases. With V trimmed by 3 bases and J by 2 bases, 7 bases remained unmatched. This CDR3 region has 17 residues. Germline assignment: CDR1 SEHNR and CDR2 FQNEAQ (reference sequence). Here the CDR3 DNA reads TGTGCCAGCAGCTTTCCTAGCGGGAGTAAAGCCTACAATGAGCAGTTCTTC. Its protein product is CASSFPSGSKAYNEQFF. The entire variable domain, with the rest obtained from reference TRBV7-9 and TRBJ2-1, is as follows: DTGVSQNPRHKITKRGQNVTFRCDPISEHNRLYWYRQTLGQGPEFLTYFQNEAQLEKSRLLSDRFSAERPKGSFSTLEIQRTEQGDSAMYLCASSFPSGSKAYNEQFFGPGTRLTVL.

The V and J genes are TRBV19 and TRBJ2-2; 8 nucleotides align to TRBD2. The V gene end was trimmed by 6 bases and the J gene end by 0 bases; junction bases not matched to a gene: 6. This CDR3 has 16 residues. CDR1 LNHDA and CDR2 SQIVND come from the germline V gene (reference sequence). CDR3 loop: CASSSGRVANTGELFF. CDR3 nucleotide sequence: TGTGCCAGTAGCTCCGGGAGGGTCGCGAACACCGGGGAGCTGTTTTTT.

The V call is TRBV7-2, the J call TRBJ2-5, with 7 positions matching TRBD1. The CDR3 totals 14 residues. Germline CDR1 reads SGHTA; CDR2 reads FQGNSA. Trimming cost V 5 bases and J 1 base; bases outside gene matches: 4. CDR3 DNA sequence: TGTGCCAGCAGCCGGGACAGCCTCCAAGAGACCCAGTACTTC. This gives the protein CASSRDSLQETQYF.

This rearrangement joins TRBV5-1 to TRBJ2-3, with D uncertain. The V end lost 5 bases, the J end lost 2 bases, and 12 bases lay between the germline ends. The CDR3 is made up of 14 amino acids. Germline CDR1 SGHRS, CDR2 YFSETQ. The CDR3 DNA follows: TGCGCCAGCAGGAAAGACTCATACACAGATACGCAGTATTTT. Translation: CASRKDSYTDTQYF.

The CDR3 reads CASSSPGTAYYEQYF. CDR3 DNA sequence: TGTGCCAGCAGTTCGCCCGGGACAGCATACTACGAGCAGTACTTC. This sequence joins TRBV28 and TRBJ2-7; 7 bases fit TRBD1. The CDR3 runs to 15 residues. Germline-derived CDR1 and CDR2 are MDHEN and SYDVKM. Unmatched junction bases numbered 9, after V lost 4 bases and J lost 3 bases. The variable domain in full, completed from reference TRBV28 and TRBJ2-7, reads DVKVTQSSRYLVKRTGEKVFLECVQDMDHENMFWYRQDPGLGLRLIYFSYDVKMKEKGDIPEGYSVSREKKERFSLILESASTNQTSMYLCASSSPGTAYYEQYFGPGTRLTVT.

This sequence joins TRBV7-8 and TRBJ1-4; unclear D gene. Germline V lookup: CDR1 SGHVS, CDR2 FQNEAQ. The CDR3 consists of 14 residues. The V end was cut by 4 bases, the J end by 8 bases, with 14 bases between. The chain's CDR3 is CASSSGGVGEKLFF. CDR3 nucleotide sequence: TGTGCCAGCAGCTCCGGAGGAGTTGGAGAAAAACTGTTTTTT.

This rearrangement joins TRBV15 to TRBJ2-1, with 7 bases aligning to TRBD2. The V segment lost 1 base and the J segment 4 bases; nucleotides outside the gene matches: 7. Germline-derived CDR1 and CDR2 are LNHNV and YYDKDF (reference sequence). This CDR3 has 16 amino acids. The CDR3 DNA is TGTGCCACCAGCAGAGGGCGTAGCGGGCGTTACAATGAGCAGTTCTTC. This translates into CATSRGRSGRYNEQFF.

V gene TRBV24-1 combines with J gene TRBJ2-1, with 11 bases fitting TRBD2. Germline V CDR1 and CDR2: KGHDR, SFDVKD. After removal of 5 bases from V and 8 bases from J, the junction contained 22 bases not matched to a gene. The CDR3 totals 20 residues. The CDR3 protein is CATSGLLAGDRDNLGDEQFF. The CDR3 DNA is TGTGCCACCAGTGGCCTACTAGCGGGAGACCGGGACAACCTAGGTGATGAGCAGTTCTTC.

CDR3 amino acids: CASRGRDRGQEQYF. CDR3 nucleotides: TGTGCCAGCAGGGGTCGGGACAGGGGGCAGGAGCAGTACTTC. The V call is TRBV28, the J call TRBJ2-7, with 12 bases fitting TRBD1. The junction had 7 bases not matched to a gene; V was cut back by 6 bases and J by 7 bases. From germline, CDR1 is MDHEN and CDR2 SYDVKM. This CDR3 is built from 14 residues.

The chain joins TRBV28 to TRBJ1-2; 9 bases agree with TRBD1. With V trimmed by 5 bases and J by 4 bases, 5 bases remained unmatched. The CDR3 is 14 amino acids. Germline V gene data show CDR1 as MDHEN and CDR2 as SYDVKM. CDR3 loop: CASSPGTGIYGYTF. CDR3 nucleotide sequence: TGTGCCAGCAGTCCCGGGACAGGGATCTATGGCTACACCTTC.

The genes are TRBV5-1 and TRBJ2-7; 7 bases match TRBD1. This CDR3 is built from 14 residues. J lost 4 bases, V lost 3 bases, and 7 bases had no gene match. Germline CDR1 and CDR2: SGHRS and YFSETQ. CDR3 in amino acids: CASSSGQLLYEQYF. CDR3 nucleotide sequence: TGCGCCAGCAGCTCGGGACAGCTACTATACGAGCAGTACTTC.

The chain uses TRBV29-1 and TRBJ2-7; the D gene is possibly TRBD1 (5 bases). V gave up 6 bases and J gave up 2 bases, with 11 bases separating them. There are 12 residues in the CDR3. Germline CDR1 and CDR2: SQVTM and ANQGSEA. The CDR3: CSVVDNTYEQYF. In DNA form, the CDR3 reads TGCAGCGTCGTGGACAACACCTACGAGCAGTACTTC.

This clone was seen only once. V is TRBV5-1 and J is TRBJ2-3, with 10 bases fitting TRBD1. The germline CDR1 and CDR2 sequences are SGHRS and YFSETQ. The CDR3 sequence is 14 residues long. The trim removed 4 bases at V and 5 bases at J, leaving 4 bases unmatched. As DNA, the CDR3 is TGCGCCAGCAGCCTCGGACAGGGGGGAGATACGCAGTATTTT. Its translation: CASSLGQGGDTQYF.

This rearrangement joins TRBV28 to TRBJ2-7, with TRBD2 matching over 7 bases. The CDR3 has 16 amino acids. V was pared by 3 bases and J by 1 base, with 9 bases of the junction left unmatched. From germline, CDR1 is MDHEN and CDR2 SYDVKM. In nucleotides, the CDR3 is TGTGCCAGCAGTTTTCACCTAGCGGAACTTTCCTACGAGCAGTACTTC. Translation gives CASSFHLAELSYEQYF.

The chain combines TRBV6-5 with TRBJ1-2; a weak D match, TRBD1 (5 bases). Germline CDR1 reads MNHEY; CDR2 reads SVGAGI. The CDR3 has 13 amino acids. V was shortened by 2 bases and J by 3 bases, with 7 bases between the two germline ends. As DNA, the CDR3 is TGTGCCAGCAGTTACGCGGGGGACTATGGCTACACCTTC. Translated, it gives CASSYAGDYGYTF.

J is TRBJ2-3 and V is TRBV7-3, with 7 bases identical to TRBD2. Germline CDR1 and CDR2: SGHTA and FQGTGA. CDR3 length equals 15 residues. Trimming took 7 bases from V and 1 from J; bases not matched to a gene: 8. Here the CDR3 DNA reads TGTGCCAGCACCGCCTTGGGGGGGGGCACAGATACGCAGTATTTT. It encodes CASTALGGGTDTQYF.

The rearrangement joins TRBV5-4 to TRBJ2-7, with 7 bases matching TRBD2. The ends lost 0 bases at V and 0 bases at J; junction bases unmatched: 9. This CDR3 contains 17 residues. CDR1 is SGHNT and CDR2 is YYREEE in the germline V gene (reference sequence). Here the CDR3 reads CASSLAGGGRNSYEQYF. CDR3 nucleotides: TGTGCCAGCAGCTTGGCGGGCGGGGGACGGAACTCCTACGAGCAGTACTTC.

This chain links TRBV4-2 with TRBJ1-1, with a possible D match to TRBD1 (5 bases). This CDR3 is built from 13 residues. Trimming pared 2 bases from V and 8 bases from J, leaving 12 bases between. Germline V gene lookup returns CDR1 LGHNA and CDR2 YNFKEQ. The CDR3 loop is CASSQTGGIEAFF. In DNA, the CDR3 is TGTGCCAGCAGCCAAACGGGGGGGATCGAAGCTTTCTTT.

The chain combines TRBV18 with TRBJ2-5, with D hard to call. CDR3 length: 13 amino acids. Germline CDR1 and CDR2: KGHSH and LQKENI. V shed 2 bases and J shed 9 bases, with 13 bases lying between them. This CDR3 is CASSPLLEYPQYF. The CDR3 DNA reads TGTGCCAGCTCACCATTGTTGGAGTATCCCCAGTACTTC. Supplemented by reference TRBV18 and TRBJ2-5, the full variable domain reads NAGVMQNPRHLVRRRGQEARLRCSPMKGHSHVYWYRQLPEEGLKFMVYLQKENIIDESGMPKERFSAEFPKEGPSILRIQQVVRGDSAAYFCASSPLLEYPQYFGPGTRLLVL.

The gene calls are TRBV27 and TRBJ1-6, with TRBD1 matching over 7 bases. The germline V gene encodes CDR1 MNHEY and CDR2 SMNVEV (reference sequence). This CDR3 has 14 residues. The junction had 6 bases not matched to a gene; V was cut back by 6 bases and J by 7 bases. The CDR3 protein is CASRPWDRNSPLHF. The CDR3, as DNA: TGTGCCAGCAGACCCTGGGACAGAAATTCACCCCTCCACTTT.

The chain combines TRBV28 with TRBJ1-1; 7 nucleotides match TRBD1. Germline V gene data show CDR1 as MDHEN and CDR2 as SYDVKM. Trimming cost V 5 bases and J 1 base; bases outside gene matches: 7. The CDR3 extends over 15 amino acids. The DNA for the CDR3 is TGTGCCAGCAGTACCGCGGGACAGACGAACACTGAAGCTTTCTTT. Its protein is CASSTAGQTNTEAFF.

Only one count was recorded for this clone. Compared with germline, one end of the junction differs, possibly owing to a read error. The V and J genes are TRBV7-7 and TRBJ2-5; 7 bases are shared with TRBD2. CDR1 is SSHAT, CDR2 FNYEAQ, per germline (reference sequence). The CDR3 spans 12 residues. The CDR3 DNA is TGTGCTAGCAGCTCGGGGGGAGAGACCCAGTACTTC. This sequence encodes CASSSGGETQYF.

This rearrangement joins TRBV3-1 (or the pseudogene TRBV3-2) to TRBJ1-2; 11 bases agree with TRBD1. Unmatched junction bases numbered 1, after V lost 3 bases and J lost 4 bases. Germline lookup yields CDR1 LGHDT and CDR2 YNNKEL (reference sequence). This CDR3 region has 14 residues. The DNA for the CDR3 is TGTGCCAGCAGCCAGGGACAGGGGGGCTATGGCTACACCTTC. This codes for CASSQGQGGYGYTF.

The chain has TRBV19 and TRBJ1-5; the D gene is possibly TRBD1 (5 bases). V lost 5 bases and J lost 2, with 19 bases in between. CDR1 LNHDA and CDR2 SQIVND come from the germline V gene (reference sequence). The CDR3 totals 17 residues. Here the CDR3 reads CASSFAPRDSGNQPQHF. For the CDR3, the DNA is TGTGCCAGTAGTTTTGCCCCCAGGGACTCGGGCAATCAGCCCCAGCATTTT.

The chain recombines TRBV28 with TRBJ1-5; TRBD1 is a possible D gene (5 bases). Germline V gives CDR1 MDHEN, CDR2 SYDVKM. V gave up 9 bases and J gave up 2 bases, with 17 bases separating them. The CDR3 has 15 residues. The CDR3, as DNA: TGTGCCAGTAGTACAGGATGGTACGGCAATCAGCCCCAGCATTTT. As protein: CASSTGWYGNQPQHF.

This chain joins TRBV9 and TRBJ2-7; TRBD1 aligns across 9 bases. V shed 4 bases, J shed 3 bases, and the junction held 5 bases outside the gene matches. The CDR3 covers 14 residues. Per the germline V gene, CDR1 is SGDLS and CDR2 is YYNGEE. CDR3 sequence: CASSPEGQGYEQYF. CDR3 nucleotide sequence: TGTGCCAGCAGCCCGGAGGGACAGGGCTACGAGCAGTACTTC.

The chain has TRBV29-1 and TRBJ2-3; 7 bases are shared with TRBD1. Germline values: CDR1 SQVTM, CDR2 ANQGSEA. The V and J ends lost 5 bases and 2 bases, in that order; junction bases with no gene match: 4. This CDR3 is 13 amino acids long. The CDR3 sequence: CSVPGGDTDTQYF. The CDR3 bases are TGCAGCGTTCCAGGGGGAGACACAGATACGCAGTATTTT.

This rearrangement joins TRBV3-1 (or the pseudogene TRBV3-2) to TRBJ2-2; weak D call: TRBD1 (6 bases). The CDR3 consists of 12 residues. Trimming cost V 4 bases and J 13 bases, with 13 bases left between them. CDR1 is LGHDT and CDR2 is YNNKEL in the germline V gene (reference sequence). CDR3 DNA sequence: TGTGCCAGCAGCCCAACAGGGCTAGGGCTGTTTTTT. This encodes CASSPTGLGLFF.

The rearrangement uses TRBV10-1 and TRBJ2-5; tentatively, D is TRBD2 (6 bases). V dropped 4 bases and J dropped 0 bases, with 6 bases sitting between them. This CDR3 contains 13 residues. Germline V lookup: CDR1 WNHNN, CDR2 SYGVQD (reference sequence). CDR3 bases: TGCGCCAGCAGTGGCGGGGACCAAGAGACCCAGTACTTC. Its protein is CASSGGDQETQYF.